The next 13 T cell receptor beta chains were all read from a single sample in a study of T cells in Graves' hyperthyroidism and ophthalmopathy. Using RNA transcripts as the source, TCR beta CDR3 regions were amplified. An initial round of RT-PCR targeting the TCR CDR3 relied on the HTBI primer set. TCRdb called the multiplex PCR reads again in MiXCR, with one record for every CDR3 protein. This table has about 520,000 distinct CDR3 sequences, roughly 24% appearing once. Sequenced: blood. Every receptor here comes from a woman in her thirties with Graves' ophthalmopathy.

A few counts support this clonotype. The V and J genes are TRBV2 and TRBJ2-7; D is perhaps TRBD1 (5 bases). Trimming cost V 6 bases and J 2 bases, with 14 bases left between them. The CDR3 is 14 residues long. The germline V gene has CDR1 SNHLY and CDR2 FYNNEI. DNA of the CDR3: TGTGCCAGCAGATACCCGACAGCCACCTACGAGCAGTACGTC. Amino acids: CASRYPTATYEQYV.

This clonotype was observed at least ten times. The CDR3 sequence: CAISFEVGEQYF. The CDR3 coding sequence is TGTGCCATCAGCTTTGAGGTCGGGGAGCAGTACTTC. The chain couples TRBV10-3 to TRBJ2-7; D is uncertain. Trimming cost V 6 bases and J 7 bases, with 13 bases left between them. Germline V gene data show CDR1 as ENHRY and CDR2 as SYGVKD. CDR3 length equals 12 residues.

In this sample, this clonotype turned up a few times. This chain uses TRBV5-1 with TRBJ1-1, with D possibly being TRBD1 (5 bases). Trimming removed 4 bases at V and 3 bases at J, with 13 bases between. Per germline, CDR1 SGHRS and CDR2 YFSETQ. The CDR3 has 14 amino acids. Written as DNA, the CDR3 is TGCGCCAGCAGCACACAAGGGACGGACACTGAAGCTTTCTTT. Translation: CASSTQGTDTEAFF.

V gene TRBV6-2 or TRBV6-3 combines with J gene TRBJ2-7; D is perhaps TRBD1 or TRBD2 (5 bases each). Germline values: CDR1 MNHEY, CDR2 SVGEGT. The CDR3 has 14 residues. Deletions cut 6 bases from V and 1 base from J, with 13 bases between. The CDR3: CASRAGTYSYEQYF. The CDR3 region has the DNA TGTGCCAGCAGAGCCGGGACCTATTCCTACGAGCAGTACTTC.

The V gene is TRBV10-3, the J gene TRBJ2-5, with no clear D. Germline CDR1 reads ENHRY; CDR2 reads SYGVKD. The CDR3 length is 12 residues. Trimming cost V 3 bases and J 3 bases, with 5 bases left between them. The CDR3 reads CAISDIEETQYF. The DNA for the CDR3 is TGTGCCATCAGTGATATTGAAGAGACCCAGTACTTC.

The sample holds many counts of this clonotype. This chain links TRBV4-1 with TRBJ2-4; D not resolved. CDR1 is MGHRA, CDR2 YSYEKL, per germline. Trimming left V 0 bases short and J 0 bases short, with 12 bases between. This CDR3 is built from 17 residues. CDR3 in amino acids: CASSQDRRNIAKNIQYF. CDR3 sequence (DNA): TGCGCCAGCAGCCAAGATAGGCGGAACATAGCCAAAAACATTCAGTACTTC.

This clonotype occurred many times. V and J are TRBV27 and TRBJ2-2; D is ambiguous. The CDR3 is made up of 19 amino acids. Trimming pared 0 bases from V and 7 bases from J, leaving 24 bases between. Germline V CDR1 and CDR2: MNHEY, SMNVEV (reference sequence). The CDR3 region has the DNA TGTGCCAGCAGTTTATCACTCAGGACCCAACGGGTGTCGCGCGGGGAGCTGTTTTTT. Translation: CASSLSLRTQRVSRGELFF.

This clonotype was detected ten times or more. The CDR3 loop is CASSITDEAFF. Here the CDR3 DNA reads TGTGCCAGCAGCATTACAGATGAAGCTTTCTTT. The chain is built from TRBV6-1 and TRBJ1-1, with unresolved D. Trimming took 6 bases from V and 7 from J, leaving 9 bases between them. CDR3 size: 11 residues. Germline lookup yields CDR1 MNHNS and CDR2 SASEGT.

At least ten counts were recorded for this clonotype. V usage is TRBV2 and J usage is TRBJ2-2; no firm D call. V shed 2 bases and J shed 5 bases, with 9 bases lying between them. There are 14 residues in the CDR3. Germline CDR1 and CDR2: SNHLY and FYNNEI. The CDR3 DNA sequence: TGTGCCAGCAGTGAATTAAGGGAAACCGGGGAGCTGTTTTTT. It translates to CASSELRETGELFF.

This clonotype has a count of ten or more. DNA for the CDR3: TGCGCCAGCAGCTTGGAGGGGGGGTACACTGAAGCTTTCTTT. Residues: CASSLEGGYTEAFF. The gene calls are TRBV5-1 and TRBJ1-1; TRBD1 is a possible D gene (6 bases). Trimming took off 0 bases at V and 3 bases at J, with 9 bases between the two ends. Germline lookup yields CDR1 SGHRS and CDR2 YFSETQ. The CDR3 runs 14 residues.

This clonotype has more than one count but fewer than ten. The V call is TRBV12-3 or TRBV12-4, the J call TRBJ2-7; 7 positions agree with TRBD1. J was trimmed by 0 bases and V by 6 bases; bases with no gene match: 11. The CDR3 contains 16 residues. The CDR3 region has the DNA TGTGCCAGCAGGCCCGGGGACAGATCTTTCTCCTACGAGCAGTACTTC. Residues: CASRPGDRSFSYEQYF.

The chain couples TRBV30 to TRBJ1-1, with D uncertain. This CDR3 is built from 10 residues. Germline CDR1 is GTSNPN and CDR2 is SVGIG (reference sequence). Trimming pared 5 bases from V and 7 bases from J, leaving 8 bases between. CDR3 DNA sequence: TGTGCCTGGCTAACGAGTGAAGCTTTCTTT. Encoded protein: CAWLTSEAFF.

V usage is TRBV20-1 and J usage is TRBJ2-7; 11 bases align to TRBD1. The germline V gene has CDR1 DFQATT and CDR2 SNEGSKA (reference sequence). After removal of 1 base from V and 7 bases from J, the junction contained 9 bases not matched to a gene. There are 15 residues in the CDR3. CDR3 in amino acids: CSARGRGQGADEQYF. For the CDR3, the DNA is TGCAGTGCTAGAGGACGAGGACAGGGGGCGGATGAGCAGTACTTC.